Listed below are T cell receptor beta chains from one sample, sequenced in a study of blood T cell repertoires in COVID-19. Produced via immunoSEQ multiplex PCR; TCRdb's table is partial and in-frame only. The sample lists 150,000 or so clones; over 60% were seen once. Sequencing was done on a sample of peripheral blood. The receptor set was obtained from a woman in her seventies with acute or convalescent COVID-19. Each CDR3 is given with its conserved first and last residue. D genes are given only for firm matches. Only part of the rows carry a size: once, few, many, or a class if the clone is expanded.

D: NA; J: TRBJ2-1; V: TRBV6-5; size: NA; CDR3: CASSMSGQPYNEQFF; DNA: TGTGCCAGCAGTATGTCAGGACAGCCCTACAATGAGCAGTTCTTC
D: TRBD2; J: TRBJ2-3; V: TRBV7-2; size: NA; CDR3: CASSLAVARGDTDTQYF; DNA: TGTGCCAGCAGCTTAGCAGTGGCGCGGGGGGACACAGATACGCAGTATTTT
D: TRBD2; J: TRBJ2-5; V: TRBV19; size: NA; CDR3: CASSIGLAGGRETQYF; DNA: TGTGCCAGTAGTATCGGACTAGCGGGAGGACGGGAGACCCAGTACTTC
D: NA; J: TRBJ2-2; V: TRBV7-3; size: NA; CDR3: CASSLSGPLNTGELFF; DNA: TGTGCCAGCAGCTTATCAGGGCCTTTAAACACCGGGGAGCTGTTTTTT
D: TRBD2; J: TRBJ2-3; V: TRBV10-2; size: NA; CDR3: CASRTSGGTSDTQYF; DNA: TGCGCCAGCCGGACTAGCGGGGGAACTTCAGATACGCAGTATTTT
D: NA; J: TRBJ2-7; V: TRBV21-1; size: NA; CDR3: CARLGLAGYEQYF; DNA: TGTGCCAGACTGGGACTAGCGGGGTACGAGCAGTACTTC
D: NA; J: TRBJ1-6; V: TRBV14; size: few; CDR3: CASSPVQGRNSPLHF; DNA: TGTGCCAGCAGCCCGGTACAGGGAAGGAATTCACCCCTCCACTTT
D: TRBD2; J: TRBJ2-7; V: TRBV6-5; size: few; CDR3: CASSLAGVGREQYF; DNA: TGTGCCAGCAGCCTAGCGGGAGTAGGTCGCGAGCAGTACTTC
D: TRBD1; J: TRBJ1-6; V: TRBV27; size: few; CDR3: CASSLGPGGALSPLHF; DNA: TGTGCCAGCAGTTTAGGGCCAGGGGGCGCATTATCACCCCTCCACTTT
D: TRBD2; J: TRBJ2-2; V: TRBV15; size: NA; CDR3: CATSRERLAGGSNTGELFF; DNA: TGTGCCACCAGCAGAGAGAGACTAGCGGGGGGGTCGAACACCGGGGAGCTGTTTTTT
D: TRBD1; J: TRBJ2-7; V: TRBV5-8; size: NA; CDR3: CASSHRGGYEQYF; DNA: TGTGCCAGCAGCCACAGGGGTGGCTACGAGCAGTACTTC
D: NA; J: TRBJ1-1; V: TRBV19; size: NA; CDR3: CASSIVQGNTEAFF; DNA: TGTGCCAGTAGTATAGTACAGGGGAACACTGAAGCTTTCTTT
D: NA; J: TRBJ2-7; V: TRBV11-2; size: NA; CDR3: CASSLGGPYEQYF; DNA: TGTGCCAGCAGCTTAGGGGGCCCCTACGAGCAGTACTTC
D: TRBD1; J: TRBJ1-1; V: TRBV5-4; size: NA; CDR3: CASSRTGMNTEAFF; DNA: TGTGCCAGCAGCAGGACAGGGATGAACACTGAAGCTTTCTTT
D: NA; J: TRBJ2-3; V: TRBV7-2; size: NA; CDR3: CATIFTDTQYF; DNA: TGTGCCACCATTTTCACAGATACGCAGTATTTT
D: TRBD1; J: TRBJ2-7; V: TRBV7-9; size: once; CDR3: CASSSRDRETYEQYF; DNA: TGTGCCAGCAGCTCCCGGGACAGGGAAACGTACGAGCAGTACTTC
D: TRBD2; J: TRBJ2-1; V: TRBV5-1; size: NA; CDR3: CASRRTRGGAGVEQFF; DNA: TGCGCCAGCAGAAGGACTCGCGGGGGGGCCGGGGTTGAGCAGTTCTTC
D: TRBD1; J: TRBJ1-2; V: TRBV5-6; size: few; CDR3: CASSLITGGYGYTF; DNA: TGTGCCAGCAGCTTGATAACAGGGGGCTATGGCTACACCTTC
D: TRBD1; J: TRBJ2-7; V: TRBV11-2; size: NA; CDR3: CASSLEQGSYEQYF; DNA: TGTGCCAGCAGCTTAGAACAGGGGAGCTACGAGCAGTACTTC
D: NA; J: TRBJ1-5; V: TRBV18; size: NA; CDR3: CASSPRGDNQPQHF; DNA: TGTGCCAGCTCACCCCGGGGGGACAATCAGCCCCAGCATTTT
D: NA; J: TRBJ2-2; V: TRBV7-2; size: NA; CDR3: CASSHRGTGELFF; DNA: TGTGCCAGCAGCCATCGCGGCACCGGGGAGCTGTTTTTT
D: NA; J: TRBJ2-1; V: TRBV21-1; size: NA; CDR3: CASSKPGVGAGTYNEQFF; DNA: NA
D: TRBD1; J: TRBJ1-5; V: TRBV4-3; size: NA; CDR3: CASSQATGLDQPQHF; DNA: TGCGCCAGCAGCCAGGCGACAGGGCTTGATCAGCCCCAGCATTTT
D: NA; J: TRBJ2-1; V: TRBV24-1; size: NA; CDR3: CATSDPRMTSTYNEQFF; DNA: TGTGCCACCAGTGATCCCCGAATGACAAGCACCTACAATGAGCAGTTCTTC
D: TRBD2; J: TRBJ2-7; V: TRBV12-3/TRBV12-4; size: NA; CDR3: CASSGLAGVEQYF; DNA: TGTGCCAGCAGTGGTCTAGCGGGAGTCGAGCAGTACTTC
D: TRBD2; J: TRBJ2-7; V: TRBV28; size: NA; CDR3: CASSLAGLAGTYEQYF; DNA: TGTGCCAGCAGTTTAGCCGGACTAGCGGGTACCTACGAGCAGTACTTC
D: TRBD2; J: TRBJ2-1; V: TRBV7-2; size: NA; CDR3: CASSFTRGVYNEQFF; DNA: TGTGCCAGCAGCTTTACCCGGGGGGTCTACAATGAGCAGTTCTTC
D: NA; J: TRBJ1-5; V: TRBV25-1; size: NA; CDR3: CASSERGNQPQHF; DNA: TGTGCCAGCAGTGAGCGGGGTAATCAGCCCCAGCATTTT
D: NA; J: TRBJ1-1; V: TRBV21-1; size: NA; CDR3: CASSKKVAGQGFAEAFF; DNA: TGTGCCAGCAGCAAAAAGGTCGCGGGACAGGGGTTTGCTGAAGCTTTCTTT
D: NA; J: TRBJ1-3; V: TRBV7-8; size: NA; CDR3: CASSLGTAGNTIYF; DNA: TGTGCCAGCAGCTTAGGGACAGCTGGAAACACCATATATTTT
D: NA; J: TRBJ1-1; V: TRBV19; size: few; CDR3: CASSIGRGRGGTEAFF; DNA: TGTGCCAGTAGTATAGGGCGGGGAAGGGGAGGCACTGAAGCTTTCTTT
D: NA; J: TRBJ2-2; V: TRBV7-3; size: NA; CDR3: CASSLIAGPGGTGELFF; DNA: TGTGCCAGCAGCTTAATTGCCGGCCCCGGGGGTACCGGGGAGCTGTTTTTT
D: NA; J: TRBJ2-3; V: TRBV11-2; size: NA; CDR3: CASSSSGSTQYF; DNA: TGTGCCAGCAGCTCGTCCGGGAGTACGCAGTATTTT
D: NA; J: TRBJ2-3; V: TRBV25-1; size: few; CDR3: CASSPGVVADTQYF; DNA: TGTGCCAGCAGTCCAGGGGTGGTCGCAGATACGCAGTATTTT
D: NA; J: TRBJ2-1; V: TRBV28; size: few; CDR3: CASSLSRGEQFF; DNA: TGTGCCAGCAGCCTCTCCCGCGGTGAGCAGTTCTTC
D: NA; J: TRBJ2-1; V: TRBV19; size: NA; CDR3: CASSLRLAPYNEQFF; DNA: TGTGCCAGTAGCTTACGGCTAGCGCCCTACAATGAGCAGTTCTTC
D: NA; J: TRBJ1-2; V: TRBV5-4; size: NA; CDR3: CASSNYFRGENGYTF; DNA: TGTGCCAGCAGCAACTATTTCAGGGGTGAGAATGGCTACACCTTC
D: TRBD1; J: TRBJ2-1; V: TRBV15; size: few; CDR3: CATSRDFTQTGSWYNEQFF; DNA: TGTGCCACCAGCAGAGACTTTACTCAGACAGGGTCCTGGTACAATGAGCAGTTCTTC
D: TRBD1; J: TRBJ2-3; V: TRBV28; size: NA; CDR3: CASSLEGANTQYF; DNA: TGTGCCAGCAGTTTAGAGGGGGCAAATACGCAGTATTTT
D: NA; J: TRBJ1-6; V: TRBV4-2; size: NA; CDR3: CASSQGSGGSYNSPLHF; DNA: TGTGCCAGCAGCCAAGGAAGCGGGGGATCCTATAATTCACCCCTCCACTTT
D: NA; J: TRBJ1-3; V: TRBV19; size: NA; CDR3: CASSISTGMRNTIYF; DNA: TGTGCCAGTAGTATATCCACAGGGATGAGAAACACCATATATTTT
D: TRBD2; J: TRBJ2-1; V: TRBV4-3; size: NA; CDR3: CASSQDVSGGAYNEQFF; DNA: TGCGCCAGCAGCCAAGATGTAAGCGGGGGGGCCTACAATGAGCAGTTCTTC
D: TRBD2; J: TRBJ2-1; V: TRBV14; size: once; CDR3: CASSQDRQRGGEQFF; DNA: TGTGCCAGCAGCCAAGATCGACAGCGGGGGGGTGAGCAGTTCTTC
D: TRBD1; J: TRBJ1-5; V: TRBV9; size: many; CDR3: CASSDRGYSNQPQHF; DNA: TGTGCCAGCAGCGACAGGGGATATAGCAATCAGCCCCAGCATTTT
D: TRBD2; J: TRBJ2-3; V: TRBV5-4; size: NA; CDR3: CATKSLAGLSDTQYF; DNA: TGTGCCACCAAGTCTCTAGCGGGATTGTCAGATACGCAGTATTTT